One and the same sample provided the 15 T cell receptor beta chains below, sequenced in a study of T cell repertoires in cytomegalovirus infection. One entry per CDR3 protein results from TCRdb running MiXCR on the reads. The sample has approximately 220,000 distinct CDR3 sequences; 30% to 45% are singletons. No antigen has been assigned to these receptors. Specimen: CD8+ T cells from cultured PBMCs, collected from culture after CMV antigen stimulation. Receptors originate from a human donor in good health (CMV status not recorded). Some clones in this sample may be carry-over from other donors' samples.

The chain has TRBV7-3 and TRBJ2-2; 11 bases line up with TRBD2. The CDR3 runs 18 residues. Germline V gene sequence: CDR1 SGHTA, CDR2 FQGTGA. V gave up 5 bases and J gave up 0 bases; unmatched junction bases: 8. Here the CDR3 reads CASSPRLAGTANTGELFF. CDR3 bases: TGTGCCAGCAGCCCCAGACTAGCGGGGACCGCGAACACCGGGGAGCTGTTTTTT.

The chain carries TRBV7-9 and TRBJ2-2, with D perhaps matching TRBD2 (5 bases). The V and J ends lost 7 bases and 0 bases respectively, with 9 bases between them. Germline values: CDR1 SEHNR, CDR2 FQNEAQ (reference sequence). CDR3 length equals 14 residues. The CDR3 here is CASKEAANTGELFF. CDR3 DNA sequence: TGTGCCAGCAAGGAGGCGGCGAACACCGGGGAGCTGTTTTTT.

This chain joins TRBV6-2 or TRBV6-3 and TRBJ2-6; 9 bases are a match to TRBD1. CDR1 is MNHEY and CDR2 is SVGEGT in the germline V gene. V trimming: 3 bases; J trimming: 0 bases; junction bases outside the gene matches: 6. This CDR3 contains 18 residues. The CDR3 loop is CASSYHRGLGSGANVLTF. The CDR3 DNA follows: TGTGCCAGCAGTTATCACAGGGGGCTGGGCTCTGGGGCCAACGTCCTGACTTTC.

The chain has TRBV2 and TRBJ1-1; the D gene is possibly TRBD1 (6 bases). Trimming left V 8 bases short and J 3 bases short, with 19 bases between. Germline V gene sequence: CDR1 SNHLY, CDR2 FYNNEI. There are 15 residues in the CDR3. CDR3 in DNA: TGTGCCAGCCCTTCACGGGGGGCGAGAGACACTGAAGCTTTCTTT. Translation: CASPSRGARDTEAFF. Complete variable domain (other parts from reference TRBV2 and TRBJ1-1): EPEVTQTPSHQVTQMGQEVILRCVPISNHLYFYWYRQILGQKVEFLVSFYNNEISEKSEIFDDQFSVERPDGSNFTLKIRSTKLEDSAMYFCASPSRGARDTEAFFGQGTRLTVV.

The chain uses TRBV20-1 and TRBJ1-4; 9 positions agree with TRBD1. Germline-derived CDR1 and CDR2 are DFQATT and SNEGSKA (reference sequence). The CDR3 consists of 15 residues. The J segment lost 11 bases and the V segment lost 0 bases, leaving 10 bases of the junction unmatched. The CDR3 reads CSARDMGQGQEKLFF. The CDR3 coding sequence is TGCAGTGCTAGAGATATGGGACAGGGTCAGGAGAAACTGTTTTTT.

The J gene is TRBJ2-7, the V gene TRBV19; 7 bases are a match to TRBD2. The CDR3 loop spans 17 amino acids. The V gene's germline CDR1 is LNHDA and CDR2 SQIVND (reference sequence). With V trimmed by 6 bases and J by 4 bases, 18 bases remained unmatched. DNA for the CDR3: TGTGCCAGTAGCCAACCCGGGACTACCCTCAACATTTACGAGCAGTACTTC. Its translation is CASSQPGTTLNIYEQYF. The whole variable domain, remainder taken from reference TRBV19 and TRBJ2-7, is DGGITQSPKYLFRKEGQNVTLSCEQNLNHDAMYWYRQDPGQGLRLIYYSQIVNDFQKGDIAEGYSVSREKKESFPLTVTSAQKNPTAFYLCASSQPGTTLNIYEQYFGPGTRLTVT.

The J gene is TRBJ2-1, the V gene TRBV7-2; weak D call: TRBD2 (7 bases). Germline CDR1 is SGHTA and CDR2 is FQGNSA. The CDR3 contains 13 residues. With 6 bases removed from V and 5 bases from J, the gap between germline ends came to 11 bases. CDR3 residues: CASRKGGHNEQFF. As DNA, the CDR3 is TGTGCCAGCAGGAAGGGGGGGCACAATGAGCAGTTCTTC.

Worth noting for this clonotype: A read error may produce the germline difference seen at one junction end. V is TRBV12-3 or TRBV12-4 and J is TRBJ2-7; 10 bases are shared with TRBD2. This CDR3 spans 13 amino acids. CDR3 coding DNA: TGTGCCAGCAGAAACGAAACTAGCGGGAAATTTTGGTTC. As protein: CASRNETSGKFWF.

This clonotype was counted between two and nine times. One end of the junction fails to match germline, which may point to a read error. The J gene is TRBJ1-1, the V gene TRBV7-3; no clear D gene. This CDR3 has 15 amino acids. Germline V gives CDR1 SGHTA, CDR2 FQGTGA. CDR3 in DNA: TGTGCCAGCAGCCTAACGGTGGCTCGAGACACTGAAGCTTTCTTT. Translating it yields CASSLTVARDTEAFF.

This clonotype was observed at least ten times. J is TRBJ2-3 and V is TRBV7-8; D unresolved. Germline loops: CDR1 SGHVS, CDR2 FQNEAQ. V lost 3 bases and J lost 0, with 7 bases in between. The CDR3 contains 14 residues. The DNA of the CDR3 is TGTGCCAGCAGCTTGGAAGAAAGCACAGATACGCAGTATTTT. Amino acid sequence: CASSLEESTDTQYF.

This clonotype has more than one count but fewer than ten. This rearrangement joins TRBV5-1 to TRBJ2-1; D perhaps matches TRBD2 (6 bases). V was shortened by 4 bases and J by 10 bases, with 15 bases between the two germline ends. Per germline, CDR1 SGHRS and CDR2 YFSETQ. There are 13 residues in the CDR3. For the CDR3, the DNA is TGCGCCAGCAGCCCTAGCGCCTTCGGGGAGCAGTTCTTC. Translation: CASSPSAFGEQFF.

V is TRBV27 and J is TRBJ2-3; D unresolved. The germline CDR1 and CDR2 sequences are MNHEY and SMNVEV (reference sequence). Trimming shortened V by 3 bases and J by 0 bases, and 4 bases separated the two germline ends. The CDR3 totals 13 residues. CDR3 in DNA: TGTGCCAGCAGTTTTTTTAGCACAGATACGCAGTATTTT. Protein: CASSFFSTDTQYF.

This clonotype was seen a handful of times. The chain is built from TRBV27 and TRBJ2-1, with D uncertain. V was shortened by 2 bases and J by 6 bases, with 8 bases between the two germline ends. Per germline, CDR1 MNHEY and CDR2 SMNVEV (reference sequence). The CDR3 runs to 13 residues. The DNA for the CDR3 is TGTGCCAGCAGTTTAGGGGTTGGCAATGAGCAGTTCTTC. It is translated as CASSLGVGNEQFF.

Ten or more counts support this clonotype. The gene calls are TRBV7-2 and TRBJ2-2; weak D call: TRBD1 (5 bases). Germline-derived CDR1 and CDR2 are SGHTA and FQGNSA. CDR3 length equals 13 residues. The V gene lost 2 bases and the J gene lost 8 bases, with 9 bases spanning the gap. The CDR3 reads CASSLTGSGELFF. DNA of the CDR3: TGTGCCAGCAGCTTAACAGGTTCTGGGGAGCTGTTTTTT.

The CDR3, as DNA: TGCGCCAGCAGCCAAGATCAGGACAGGCGCTCCTACGAGCAGTACTTC. Amino acid sequence: CASSQDQDRRSYEQYF. V gene TRBV4-1 combines with J gene TRBJ2-7; 7 positions agree with TRBD1. Germline CDR1 reads MGHRA; CDR2 reads YSYEKL. CDR3 length equals 16 residues. Trimming at V came to 0 bases and at J to 0 bases, leaving 5 bases not matched to a gene.